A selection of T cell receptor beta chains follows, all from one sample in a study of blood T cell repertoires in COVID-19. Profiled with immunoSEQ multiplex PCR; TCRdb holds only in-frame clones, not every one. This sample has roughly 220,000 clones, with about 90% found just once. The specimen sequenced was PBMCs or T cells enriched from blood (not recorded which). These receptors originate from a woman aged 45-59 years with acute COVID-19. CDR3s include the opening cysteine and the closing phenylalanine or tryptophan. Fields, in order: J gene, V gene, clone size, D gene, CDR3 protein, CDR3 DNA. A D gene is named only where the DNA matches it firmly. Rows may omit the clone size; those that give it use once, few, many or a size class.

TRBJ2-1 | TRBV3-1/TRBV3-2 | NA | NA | CASSQTGNSWGFF | TGTGCCAGCAGCCAGACCGGGAACAGCTGGGGGTTCTTC
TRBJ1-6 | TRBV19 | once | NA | CARLRISYNSPLHF | TGTGCCAGACTCCGAATATCTTATAATTCACCCCTCCACTTT
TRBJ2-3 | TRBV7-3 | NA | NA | CASSLGLTTDTQYF | TGTGCCAGCAGCTTGGGACTTACCACAGATACGCAGTATTTT
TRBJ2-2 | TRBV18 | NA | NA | CASSPRHNANTGELFF | TGTGCCAGCTCACCACGGCATAACGCGAACACCGGGGAGCTGTTTTTT
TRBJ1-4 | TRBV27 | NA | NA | CASRIRNSQVNNEKLFF | TGTGCCAGCAGAATTAGAAACTCACAGGTTAATAATGAAAAACTGTTTTTT
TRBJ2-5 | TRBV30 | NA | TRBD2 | CAWSGLAGETQYF | TGTGCCTGGAGCGGGCTAGCGGGAGAGACCCAGTACTTC
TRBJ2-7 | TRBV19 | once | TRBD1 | CASSPGTGKDYEQYF | TGTGCCAGTAGCCCCGGGACAGGCAAAGACTACGAGCAGTACTTC
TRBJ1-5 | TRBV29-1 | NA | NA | CSVGHGTSDQPQHF | TGCAGCGTTGGCCACGGGACAAGCGATCAGCCCCAGCATTTT
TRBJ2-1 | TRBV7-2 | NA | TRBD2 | CASRVAGGIYNEQFF | TGTGCCAGCCGCGTAGCGGGAGGGATATACAATGAGCAGTTCTTC
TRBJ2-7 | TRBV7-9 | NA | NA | CASSPRTGLSYEQYF | TGTGCCAGCTCCCCGAGGACCGGACTCTCCTACGAGCAGTACTTC
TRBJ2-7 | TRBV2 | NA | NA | CASSEGGVSSYEQYF | TGTGCCAGCAGTGAAGGGGGGGTTAGCTCCTACGAGCAGTACTTC
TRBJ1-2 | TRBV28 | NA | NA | CASSLPQGYTF | TGTGCCAGCAGTTTACCACAGGGCTACACCTTC
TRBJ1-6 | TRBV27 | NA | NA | CASSPRDSNSPLHF | TGTGCCAGCAGTCCCCGGGATTCAAATTCACCCCTCCACTTT